The subject of this entry is one T cell receptor beta chain. When the RNA was reverse transcribed, random hexamers were used with an input of roughly 0.5 to 1 ug. Via MiXCR, TCRdb re-called the immunoSEQ multiplex PCR reads, giving one row per CDR3 protein. Of about 140,000 distinct CDR3 sequences in the sample, 95% are singletons; the top ten hold about 0.11%. The multiple sclerosis control group consisted of treatment-naive patients whose relapsing-remitting disease, which was either stable or active, fulfilled revised McDonald criteria. The CDR3 covers 15 residues. The V gene's germline CDR1 is MDHEN and CDR2 SYDVKM. V shed 7 bases and J 1 base; nucleotides not matched to a gene: 7. This entry belongs to a study of CD8 T cells in Susac syndrome.

Sequenced sample: CD4+ T cells from PBMCs. The sequence came from a human donor with multiple sclerosis. The chain recombines TRBV28 with TRBJ2-7, with TRBD2 matching 10 bases. CDR3 in DNA: TGTGCCAGCAAGGGGGGACTAGCGTCTTCCTACGAGCAGTACTTC. Protein sequence: CASKGGLASSYEQYF.